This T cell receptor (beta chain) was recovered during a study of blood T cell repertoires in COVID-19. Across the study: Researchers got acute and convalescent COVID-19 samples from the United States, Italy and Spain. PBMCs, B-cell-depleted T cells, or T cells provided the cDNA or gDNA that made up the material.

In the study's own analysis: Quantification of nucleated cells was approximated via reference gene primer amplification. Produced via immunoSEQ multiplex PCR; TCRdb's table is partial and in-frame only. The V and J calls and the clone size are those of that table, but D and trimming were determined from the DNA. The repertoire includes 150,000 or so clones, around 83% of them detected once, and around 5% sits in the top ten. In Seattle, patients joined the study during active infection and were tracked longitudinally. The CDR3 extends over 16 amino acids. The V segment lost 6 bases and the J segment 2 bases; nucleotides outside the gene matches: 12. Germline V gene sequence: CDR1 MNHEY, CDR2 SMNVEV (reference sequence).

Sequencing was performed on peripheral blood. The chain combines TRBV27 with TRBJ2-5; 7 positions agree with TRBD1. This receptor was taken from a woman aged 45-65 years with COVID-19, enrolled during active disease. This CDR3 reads CASSPSWDSPQETQYF. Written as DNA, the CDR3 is TGTGCCAGCAGCCCTTCCTGGGACAGCCCACAAGAGACCCAGTACTTC.